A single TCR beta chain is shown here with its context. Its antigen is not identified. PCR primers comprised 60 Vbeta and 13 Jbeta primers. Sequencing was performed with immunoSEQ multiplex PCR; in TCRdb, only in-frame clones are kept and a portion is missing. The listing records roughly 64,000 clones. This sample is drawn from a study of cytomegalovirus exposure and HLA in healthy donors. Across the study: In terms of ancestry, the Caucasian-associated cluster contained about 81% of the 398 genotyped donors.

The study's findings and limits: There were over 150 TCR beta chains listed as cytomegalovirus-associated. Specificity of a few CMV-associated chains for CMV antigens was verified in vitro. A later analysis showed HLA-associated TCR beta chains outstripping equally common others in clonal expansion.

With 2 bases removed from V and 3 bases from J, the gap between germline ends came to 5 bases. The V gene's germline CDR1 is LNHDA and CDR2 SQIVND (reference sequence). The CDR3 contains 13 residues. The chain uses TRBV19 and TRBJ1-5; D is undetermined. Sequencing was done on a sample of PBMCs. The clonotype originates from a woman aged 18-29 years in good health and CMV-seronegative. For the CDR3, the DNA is TGTGCCAGTAGTATAACAGTCAATCAGCCCCAGCATTTT. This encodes CASSITVNQPQHF.